This T cell receptor beta chain is drawn from a study of beta chain features in type 1 diabetes. Notes on the study in general: cDNA-based sequencing might over-represent cells highly expressing TCR. Within the patient group, naive, central memory and Treg TCRB repertoires appeared more similar to each other than within healthy donors. All four CD4+ subsets from Type 1 diabetes patients carried moderately but significantly shorter TCRB CDR3s. A definitive answer on HLA type influencing TCRB rearrangement was not reached here.

A heparinised blood draw that averaged around 110 mL was obtained once from each donor. As every portion of the isolated RNA was reverse transcribed, the sequencing read expressed TCRB transcripts. The protocol was immunoSEQ multiplex PCR, while the TCRdb copy is restricted to in-frame clones and leaves out a portion. This table has 200,000 to 300,000 clones, roughly a tenth appearing once. CDR3 length: 17 residues. After removal of 5 bases from V and 5 bases from J, the junction contained 16 bases not matched to a gene. CDR1 is KGHSH and CDR2 is LQKENI in the germline V gene. Note on this clone: The antigen is unknown.

This chain joins TRBV18 and TRBJ2-5, with TRBD1 matching 8 bases. The TCR originated in a man aged 30 to 45 with type 1 diabetes. Sequenced sample: naive CD4+ T cells from blood. The chain's CDR3 is CASSSNFGQGEWETQYF. CDR3 DNA sequence: TGTGCCAGCTCATCAAACTTTGGACAGGGCGAGTGGGAGACCCAGTACTTC.